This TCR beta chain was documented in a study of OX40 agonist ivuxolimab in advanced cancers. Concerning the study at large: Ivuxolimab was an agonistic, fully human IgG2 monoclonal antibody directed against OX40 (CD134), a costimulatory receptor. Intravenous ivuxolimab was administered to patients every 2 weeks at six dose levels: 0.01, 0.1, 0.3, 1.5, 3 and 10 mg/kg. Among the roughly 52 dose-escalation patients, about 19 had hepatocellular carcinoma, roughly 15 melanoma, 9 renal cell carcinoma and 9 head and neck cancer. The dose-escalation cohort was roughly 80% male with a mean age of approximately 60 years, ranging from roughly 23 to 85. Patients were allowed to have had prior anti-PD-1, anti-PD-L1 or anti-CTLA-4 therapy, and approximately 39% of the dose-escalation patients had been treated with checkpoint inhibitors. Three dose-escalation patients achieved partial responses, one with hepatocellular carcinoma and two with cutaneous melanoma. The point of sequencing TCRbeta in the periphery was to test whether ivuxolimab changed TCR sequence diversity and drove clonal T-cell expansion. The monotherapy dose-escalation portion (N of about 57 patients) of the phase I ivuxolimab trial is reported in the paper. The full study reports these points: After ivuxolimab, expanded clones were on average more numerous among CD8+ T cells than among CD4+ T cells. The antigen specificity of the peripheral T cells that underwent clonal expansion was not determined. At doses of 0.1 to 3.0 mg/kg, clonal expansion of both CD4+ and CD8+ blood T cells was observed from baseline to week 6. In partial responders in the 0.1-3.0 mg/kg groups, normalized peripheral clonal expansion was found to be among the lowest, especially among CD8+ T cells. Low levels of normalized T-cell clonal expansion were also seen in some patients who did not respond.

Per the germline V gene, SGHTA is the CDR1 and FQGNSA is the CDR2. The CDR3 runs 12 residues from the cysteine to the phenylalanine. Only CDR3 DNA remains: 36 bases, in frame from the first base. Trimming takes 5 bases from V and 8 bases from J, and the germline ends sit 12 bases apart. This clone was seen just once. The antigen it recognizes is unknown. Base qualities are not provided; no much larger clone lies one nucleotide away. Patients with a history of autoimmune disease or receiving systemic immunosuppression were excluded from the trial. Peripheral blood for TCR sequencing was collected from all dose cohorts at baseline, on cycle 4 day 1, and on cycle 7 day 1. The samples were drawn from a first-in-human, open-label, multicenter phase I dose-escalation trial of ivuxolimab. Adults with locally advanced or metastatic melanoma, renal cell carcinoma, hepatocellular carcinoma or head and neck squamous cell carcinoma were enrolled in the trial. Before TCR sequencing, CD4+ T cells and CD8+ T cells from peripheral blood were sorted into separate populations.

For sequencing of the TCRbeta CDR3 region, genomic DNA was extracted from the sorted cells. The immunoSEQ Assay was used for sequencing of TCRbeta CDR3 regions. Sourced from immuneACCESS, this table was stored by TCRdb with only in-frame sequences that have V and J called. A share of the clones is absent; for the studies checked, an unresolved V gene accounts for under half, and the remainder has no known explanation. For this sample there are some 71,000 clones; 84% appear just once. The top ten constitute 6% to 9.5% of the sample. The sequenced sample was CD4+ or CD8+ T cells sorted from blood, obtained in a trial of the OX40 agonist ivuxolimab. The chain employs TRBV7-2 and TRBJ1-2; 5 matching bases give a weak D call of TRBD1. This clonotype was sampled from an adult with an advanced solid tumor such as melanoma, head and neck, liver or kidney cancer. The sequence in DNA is TGTGCCAGCAGCGCCGTACGACAGGGCTACACCTTC. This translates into CASSAVRQGYTF.